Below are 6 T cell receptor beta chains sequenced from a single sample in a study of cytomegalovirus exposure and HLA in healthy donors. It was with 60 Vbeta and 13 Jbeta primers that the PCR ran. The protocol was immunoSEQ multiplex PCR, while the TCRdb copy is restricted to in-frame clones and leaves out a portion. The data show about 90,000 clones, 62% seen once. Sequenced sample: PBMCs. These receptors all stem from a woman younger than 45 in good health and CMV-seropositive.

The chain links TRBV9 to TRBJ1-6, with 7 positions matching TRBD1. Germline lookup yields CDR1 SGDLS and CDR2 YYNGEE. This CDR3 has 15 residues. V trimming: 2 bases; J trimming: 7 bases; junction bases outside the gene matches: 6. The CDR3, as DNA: TGTGCCAGCAGCGTTTCCTCAGGGGGGAATTCACCCCTCCACTTT. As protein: CASSVSSGGNSPLHF.

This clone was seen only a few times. In DNA, the CDR3 is TGTGCCAGCATTGACAGGGGTAGGAAGACCCAGTACTTC. Translated, it gives CASIDRGRKTQYF. V is TRBV6-1 and J is TRBJ2-5, with 8 bases matching TRBD1. V shed 7 bases, J shed 6 bases, and the junction held 7 bases outside the gene matches. This CDR3 comprises 13 residues. CDR1 MNHNS and CDR2 SASEGT come from the germline V gene.

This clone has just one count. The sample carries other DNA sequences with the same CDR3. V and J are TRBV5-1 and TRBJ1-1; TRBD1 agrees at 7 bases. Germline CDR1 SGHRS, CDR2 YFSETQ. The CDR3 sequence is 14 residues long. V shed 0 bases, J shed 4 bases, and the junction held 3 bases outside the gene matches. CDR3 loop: CASSLGQGGTEAFF. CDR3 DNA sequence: TGCGCCAGCAGCTTGGGACAGGGAGGCACTGAAGCTTTCTTT. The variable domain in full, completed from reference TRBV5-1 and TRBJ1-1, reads KAGVTQTPRYLIKTRGQQVTLSCSPISGHRSVSWYQQTPGQGLQFLFEYFSETQRNKGNFPGRFSGRQFSNSRSEMNVSTLELGDSALYLCASSLGQGGTEAFFGQGTRLTVV.

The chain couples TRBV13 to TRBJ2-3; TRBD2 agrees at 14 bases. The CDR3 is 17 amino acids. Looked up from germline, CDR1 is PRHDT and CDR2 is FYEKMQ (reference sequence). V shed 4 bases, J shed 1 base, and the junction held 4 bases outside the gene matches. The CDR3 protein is CASSSTSGGEGTDTQYF. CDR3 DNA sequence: TGTGCCAGCAGCTCGACTAGCGGGGGGGAGGGCACAGATACGCAGTATTTT.

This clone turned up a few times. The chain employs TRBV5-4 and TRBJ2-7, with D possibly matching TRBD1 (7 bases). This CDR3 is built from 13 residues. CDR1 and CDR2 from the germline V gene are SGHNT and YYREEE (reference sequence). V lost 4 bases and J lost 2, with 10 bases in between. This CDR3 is CASSGGTAYEQYF. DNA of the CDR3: TGTGCCAGCAGCGGAGGGACAGCCTACGAGCAGTACTTC.

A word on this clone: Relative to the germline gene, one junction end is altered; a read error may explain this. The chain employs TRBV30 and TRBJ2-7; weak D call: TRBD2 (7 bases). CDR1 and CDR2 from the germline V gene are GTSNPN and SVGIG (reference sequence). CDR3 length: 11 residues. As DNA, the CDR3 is TGTGCCTGGAGTGTAGGGGGGGCAAAAAACTTC. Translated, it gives CAWSVGGAKNF.